The sequence of this T cell receptor beta chain was determined in a study of cytomegalovirus exposure and HLA in healthy donors. Clones were read by immunoSEQ multiplex PCR, and TCRdb kept only the in-frame ones, dropping some. The sample has 100,000 to 150,000 clones; 88% are singletons. Notes on the study in general: Three CMV-associated chains proved CMV antigen-specific in vitro. Some public TCRs appeared in many individuals, while most sequences were rare. There were 150 to 200 TCR beta chains listed as cytomegalovirus-associated.

CDR3 length equals 15 residues. Germline CDR1 reads LNHNV; CDR2 reads YYDKDF (reference sequence). V lost 3 bases, J lost 10 bases, and 13 bases stayed unmatched. A word on this clone: Its target is not known.

The source material was PBMCs. The chain joins TRBV15 to TRBJ1-2; TRBD1 aligns across 8 bases. The receptor's source is a man aged 25 to 40 in good health and CMV-seronegative. DNA of the CDR3: TGTGCCACCAGCAGGGATGGGACAGGAACCGGAGACTACACCTTC. This gives the protein CATSRDGTGTGDYTF.